These T cell receptor beta chains were read from a single sample in a study of tumor and adjacent non-tumor tissue in lung cancer. TCRdb re-called the multiplex PCR reads through MiXCR, storing one row per CDR3 protein. Of over 100,000 distinct CDR3 sequences listed, about 63% were seen once; the top ten hold around 20%. The sample was distant non-tumor lung tissue. These receptor sequences come from a man between 60 and 75 years old with non-small cell lung cancer. Each CDR3 is given with its conserved first and last residue.

J gene	V gene	CDR3 protein
TRBJ2-5	TRBV20-1	CSTRVAGGGETQYF
TRBJ2-5	TRBV5-1	CASSLGSGGHQETQYF
TRBJ2-3	TRBV29-1	CSVKLSDTQYF
TRBJ2-3	TRBV11-2	CASSLLAATSGIRVTDMQYF
TRBJ1-1	TRBV20-1	CSASHQRDEAFF
TRBJ2-1	TRBV10-3	CAISDRGRLDEQFF
TRBJ1-1	TRBV20-1	CSARVRGMNTEAFF
TRBJ1-1	TRBV5-1	CVSSLHPGGDTEAFF
TRBJ2-3	TRBV20-1	CSARALAGSSTDTQYF
TRBJ2-4	TRBV11-3	CASSLVWGRKDIQYF
TRBJ2-1	TRBV11-1	CASSLAGPLDNEQRF
TRBJ2-1	TRBV4-1	CASNSLSTSGGGNEQFF
TRBJ2-2	TRBV7-9	CASGLTIGTTKTPNTGELFF
TRBJ2-3	TRBV4-2	CASSQEGSRDTQYF
TRBJ2-3	TRBV11-2	CVSSRGQDSDTQYF
TRBJ1-6	TRBV20-1	CSAMGQGNNSPLHF
TRBJ1-1	TRBV20-1	CSAVLGVAEAFF
TRBJ2-1	TRBV7-8	CASSLVGEQGAPHEQFF
TRBJ2-7	TRBV11-2	CASSLMGLTYEQYF
TRBJ2-1	TRBV12-3/TRBV12-4	CASSLGSSGNEQFF
TRBJ2-1	TRBV11-1	CASSRGGQTYNDQFF
TRBJ2-1	TRBV7-9	CDSSLLAGGVEQFF
TRBJ1-5	TRBV4-1	CASSQAQGADQPQHF
TRBJ2-1	TRBV29-1	CSVVGGFRVSGRIKSNEQFF
TRBJ1-1	TRBV12-3/TRBV12-4	CASSFRQINTEAFF
TRBJ1-6	TRBV10-3	CAISDRDRGDSPLHF
TRBJ2-1	TRBV4-2	CVSSLRGSPNEQFF
TRBJ2-7	TRBV6-5	CASRNQGAYEQYF
TRBJ2-7	TRBV7-9	CASSQGGTDRLPFYEQYF
TRBJ1-1	TRBV12-3/TRBV12-4	CAGSFRDTQKAFF
TRBJ2-5	TRBV29-1	CSARTSDRETQYF
TRBJ2-1	TRBV29-1	CSGQGLYDEQSF
TRBJ2-3	TRBV20-1	CSASRTGWSTDTQYF